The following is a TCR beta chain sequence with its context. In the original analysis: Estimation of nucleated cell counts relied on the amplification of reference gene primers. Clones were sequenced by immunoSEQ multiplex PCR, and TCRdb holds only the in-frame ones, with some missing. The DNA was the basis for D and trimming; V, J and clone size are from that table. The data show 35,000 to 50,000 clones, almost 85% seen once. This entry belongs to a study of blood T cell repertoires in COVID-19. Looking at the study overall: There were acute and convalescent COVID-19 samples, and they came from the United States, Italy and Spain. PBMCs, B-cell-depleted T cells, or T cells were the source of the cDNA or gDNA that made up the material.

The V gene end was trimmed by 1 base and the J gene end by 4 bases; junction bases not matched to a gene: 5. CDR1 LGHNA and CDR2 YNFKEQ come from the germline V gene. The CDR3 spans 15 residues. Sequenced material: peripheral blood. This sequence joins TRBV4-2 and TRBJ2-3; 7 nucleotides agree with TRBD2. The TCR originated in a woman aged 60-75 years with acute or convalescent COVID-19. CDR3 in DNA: TGTGCCAGCAGCCAAGCCGGGGGAGGGGCAGATACGCAGTATTTT. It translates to CASSQAGGGADTQYF.